This TCR beta chain comes out of a study of T cell responses to AZD1222 COVID-19 vaccine. Study results and caveats: Variant regions that are unmutated are reportedly the target of nearly half of spike-specific TCRs. Donor demographics were predominantly white British with a female majority; clonal diversity may be underestimated. The study sampled repertoires only after the peak T cell response. Seropositivity was recorded at baseline in only six AZD1222 recipients.

Germline V lookup: CDR1 ENHRY, CDR2 SYGVKD. The CDR3 loop spans 18 amino acids. Libraries were prepared by immunoSEQ multiplex PCR; TCRdb keeps only in-frame clonotypes and omits some of them. The repertoire holds roughly 50,000 clones, with more than 70% as singletons. With regard to this clone: The target antigen is unknown. A junction end diverges from the germline sequence, so it may reflect a read error.

The J gene is TRBJ2-1, the V gene TRBV10-3; the D gene is possibly TRBD1 (7 bases). The origin of this receptor is an adult who received the AZD1222 COVID-19 vaccine. Sequenced here: peripheral blood, sampled 28 days after the second AZD1222 dose. The chain's CDR3 is CAISENPGARGAYNEQFF. The CDR3 bases are TGTGCAATCAGTGAGAATCCAGGGGCCAGGGGGGCCTACAATGAGCAGTTCTTC.